Listed here are 26 T cell receptor beta chains from one sample, sequenced in a study of T cell changes during pregnancy in multiple sclerosis. TCRdb's copy holds only in-frame clones and misses some; the assay was immunoSEQ multiplex PCR. In the table there are 56,000 or so clones, about 91% of which are singletons. The sequencing used peripheral blood, collected after pregnancy. The receptors were sampled from a female donor with multiple sclerosis, enrolled in a pregnancy study.

The chain is built from TRBV11-1 and TRBJ1-1, with D perhaps matching TRBD1 (5 bases). The CDR3 is 14 residues long. Trimming removed 9 bases at V and 0 bases at J, with 14 bases between. Germline V gene data show CDR1 as SGHAT and CDR2 as FQDESV (reference sequence). CDR3 DNA: TGTGCCAGTGGGGGGAGTCGCCTGAACACTGAAGCTTTCTTT. Translating it yields CASGGSRLNTEAFF. The whole variable domain, remainder taken from reference TRBV11-1 and TRBJ1-1, is EAEVAQSPRYKITEKSQAVAFWCDPISGHATLYWYRQILGQGPELLVQFQDESVVDDSQLPKDRFSAERLKGVDSTLKIQPAELGDSAMYLCASGGSRLNTEAFFGQGTRLTVV.

The V gene is TRBV28, the J gene TRBJ2-3; 8 bases fit TRBD1. J gave up 5 bases and V 5 bases, and 3 bases lay outside the gene matches. Germline CDR1 and CDR2: MDHEN and SYDVKM. There are 13 residues in the CDR3. The DNA for the CDR3 is TGTGCCAGCAGTAGGACAGGGCTAGATACGCAGTATTTT. Amino acid sequence: CASSRTGLDTQYF.

The chain carries TRBV7-6 and TRBJ2-7, with D possibly TRBD1 on 5 matching bases. With 5 bases removed from V and 7 bases from J, the gap between germline ends came to 15 bases. Germline loops: CDR1 SGHVS, CDR2 FNYEAQ. This CDR3 contains 13 residues. CDR3 residues: CASSAAPREEQYF. DNA of the CDR3: TGTGCCAGCAGCGCCGCCCCCAGGGAAGAGCAGTACTTC.

The chain carries TRBV18 and TRBJ2-1, with 10 bases identical to TRBD1. This CDR3 contains 17 residues. Germline lookup yields CDR1 KGHSH and CDR2 LQKENI. J lost 2 bases, V lost 3 bases, and 7 bases had no gene match. The CDR3 DNA reads TGTGCCAGCTCACCGGGACGGACAGGGGGGACCTACAATGAGCAGTTCTTC. This encodes CASSPGRTGGTYNEQFF.

This rearrangement joins TRBV29-1 to TRBJ1-1; 7 positions match TRBD1. This CDR3 has 15 residues. From germline, CDR1 is SQVTM and CDR2 ANQGSEA. J was trimmed by 0 bases and V by 5 bases; bases with no gene match: 9. For the CDR3, the DNA is TGCAGCGTTATCGGGACAGACCTCATGAACACTGAAGCTTTCTTT. It specifies CSVIGTDLMNTEAFF.

The chain carries TRBV20-1 and TRBJ2-5, with a possible D match to TRBD1 (5 bases). Germline V gene sequence: CDR1 DFQATT, CDR2 SNEGSKA (reference sequence). The CDR3 runs 10 residues. The germline V and J ends were trimmed by 6 bases and 5 bases, with 7 bases remaining between them. CDR3 coding DNA: TGCAGTGCGCAGGGCGAGACCCAGTACTTC. Translation gives CSAQGETQYF.

This chain joins TRBV6-5 and TRBJ1-3; D is unclear. This CDR3 spans 14 amino acids. Trimming stripped 6 bases from V and 0 bases from J, with 9 bases between. CDR1 MNHEY and CDR2 SVGAGI come from the germline V gene. CDR3 coding DNA: TGTGCCAGCAGCCCAACTAGCTCTGGAAACACCATATATTTT. It yields the protein CASSPTSSGNTIYF.

CDR3 coding DNA: TGTGCCAGCAGTAGTGTTTTGAGGCGGGGAACTGGCGAGCAGTACTTC. Amino acids: CASSSVLRRGTGEQYF. The chain recombines TRBV27 with TRBJ2-7; D may be TRBD2 (6 bases). Trimming took off 5 bases at V and 6 bases at J, with 23 bases between the two ends. The germline V gene has CDR1 MNHEY and CDR2 SMNVEV (reference sequence). This CDR3 comprises 16 residues.

J is TRBJ1-6 and V is TRBV15; unclear D gene. The V gene's germline CDR1 is LNHNV and CDR2 YYDKDF (reference sequence). Trimming took off 0 bases at V and 7 bases at J, with 10 bases between the two ends. CDR3 length: 15 residues. For the CDR3, the DNA is TGTGCCACCAGCAGAGATGTGGCTTTCAATTCACCCCTCCACTTT. Protein: CATSRDVAFNSPLHF.

The chain carries TRBV2 and TRBJ2-7; 10 nucleotides agree with TRBD1. The CDR3 runs 13 residues. V gave up 3 bases and J gave up 5 bases; unmatched junction bases: 1. Germline CDR1 SNHLY, CDR2 FYNNEI. The CDR3: CASSDGTGDEQYF. CDR3 DNA sequence: TGTGCCAGCAGTGACGGGACAGGGGACGAGCAGTACTTC.

This chain joins TRBV11-2 and TRBJ1-2, with 9 bases aligning to TRBD1. Germline-derived CDR1 and CDR2 are SGHAT and FQNNGV. V gave up 1 base and J gave up 1 base; unmatched junction bases: 4. The CDR3 contains 16 residues. In nucleotides, the CDR3 is TGTGCCAGCAGCTTAGTCCGACAGGGGGATAACTATGGCTACACCTTC. Translated, it gives CASSLVRQGDNYGYTF.

The chain employs TRBV6-6 and TRBJ1-1; TRBD1 aligns across 10 bases. With V trimmed by 5 bases and J by 11 bases, 14 bases remained unmatched. The germline gives CDR1 MNHNY, CDR2 SVGAGI (reference sequence). This CDR3 spans 15 amino acids. The CDR3 loop reads CASSGSGQGRDVAFF. CDR3 nucleotides: TGTGCCAGCAGTGGGTCGGGACAGGGGAGGGATGTGGCTTTCTTT.

The chain employs TRBV6-4 and TRBJ2-3; weak D call: TRBD1 (6 bases). Per the germline V gene, CDR1 is MRHNA and CDR2 is SNTAGT. This CDR3 has 14 amino acids. V lost 3 bases and J 0 bases, leaving 7 bases between the germline ends. CDR3 amino acids: CASSEGHSTDTQYF. CDR3 in DNA: TGTGCCAGCAGTGAGGGACATAGCACAGATACGCAGTATTTT.

This chain uses TRBV6-1 with TRBJ2-2; D is possibly TRBD1 (6 bases). CDR1 is MNHNS and CDR2 is SASEGT in the germline V gene. V shed 5 bases and J shed 6 bases, with 16 bases lying between them. The CDR3 contains 15 residues. This CDR3 is CASSRSTGQAGELFF. CDR3 DNA: TGTGCCAGCAGTCGCTCTACAGGGCAGGCCGGGGAGCTGTTTTTT.

The chain couples TRBV7-2 to TRBJ1-3, with TRBD1 matching over 8 bases. Germline trimming cut 6 bases from V and 4 bases from J; bases unmatched to any gene: 11. The CDR3 runs to 16 residues. Germline V lookup: CDR1 SGHTA, CDR2 FQGNSA. CDR3 coding DNA: TGTGCCAGCAGACCAGGACAGGGAGGTATAGGAAACACCATATATTTT. Its translation: CASRPGQGGIGNTIYF.

The chain links TRBV21-1 to TRBJ1-2; TRBD1 was called by the table and not checked on the DNA. TRBV21-1 constitutes a pseudogene. This CDR3 is 14 amino acids long. CDR3 protein: CASSTRDRDTGYTF. The CDR3 nucleotides are TGTGCCAGCAGCACCCGGGACAGAGACACGGGCTACACCTTC.

This clone was observed a single time. The chain joins TRBV2 to TRBJ2-7; tentatively, D is TRBD1 (6 bases). This CDR3 has 16 amino acids. V lost 8 bases and J 7 bases, leaving 27 bases between the germline ends. Per the germline V gene, CDR1 is SNHLY and CDR2 is FYNNEI. CDR3 DNA sequence: TGTGCCAGCCAGCAATCCCGGGACACCCTTAAACGGGAGCAGTACTTC. It yields the protein CASQQSRDTLKREQYF.

The gene calls are TRBV9 and TRBJ2-5; TRBD2 aligns across 7 bases. V was pared by 4 bases and J by 0 bases, with 3 bases of the junction left unmatched. The CDR3 consists of 14 residues. The germline CDR1 and CDR2 sequences are SGDLS and YYNGEE. This CDR3 is CASSLGGYQETQYF. As DNA, the CDR3 is TGTGCCAGCAGCCTGGGGGGGTACCAAGAGACCCAGTACTTC.

V gene TRBV6-6 combines with J gene TRBJ1-2; 11 nucleotides line up with TRBD1. V was pared by 6 bases and J by 0 bases, with 3 bases of the junction left unmatched. The CDR3 contains 15 residues. Germline V gene data show CDR1 as MNHNY and CDR2 as SVGAGI (reference sequence). CDR3 DNA sequence: TGTGCCAGCAGCCCGGACAGGGGGCCTAACTATGGCTACACCTTC. Its protein product is CASSPDRGPNYGYTF.

This chain uses TRBV7-8 with TRBJ2-5; TRBD2 agrees at 8 bases. CDR1 is SGHVS, CDR2 FQNEAQ, per germline. Unmatched junction bases numbered 4, after V lost 3 bases and J lost 1 base. This CDR3 comprises 15 residues. This chain's CDR3 is CASSLPGGPQETQYF. The CDR3 DNA is TGTGCCAGCAGCTTGCCGGGGGGGCCCCAAGAGACCCAGTACTTC. The full variable domain, rest sourced from reference TRBV7-8 and TRBJ2-5, is GAGVSQSPRYKVAKRGQDVALRCDPISGHVSLFWYQQALGQGPEFLTYFQNEAQLDKSGLPSDRFFAERPEGSVSTLKIQRTQQEDSAVYLCASSLPGGPQETQYFGPGTRLLVL.

CDR3 coding DNA: TGTGCCAGCAGCTCCCGGGGAAGGTCTAATGAGCAGTTCTTC. Residues: CASSSRGRSNEQFF. The genes are TRBV5-4 and TRBJ2-1; possibly TRBD2 for D (5 bases). V was clipped by 3 bases and J by 7 bases, with 14 bases between them. Per germline, CDR1 SGHNT and CDR2 YYREEE (reference sequence). The CDR3 totals 14 residues. The variable domain in full, with the rest retrieved from reference TRBV5-4 and TRBJ2-1, is ETGVTQSPTHLIKTRGQQVTLRCSSQSGHNTVSWYQQALGQGPQFIFQYYREEENGRGNFPPRFSGLQFPNYSSELNVNALELDDSALYLCASSSRGRSNEQFFGPGTRLTVL.

This clone was seen only once. The rearrangement links TRBV2 to TRBJ2-2, with 10 bases fitting TRBD2. This CDR3 region has 15 residues. Germline lookup yields CDR1 SNHLY and CDR2 FYNNEI. V dropped 6 bases and J dropped 6; count of bases not matched to a gene: 7. This CDR3 reads CASSLGLADSGELFF. CDR3 sequence (DNA): TGTGCCAGCAGCCTCGGACTAGCGGACTCCGGGGAGCTGTTTTTT.

The gene calls are TRBV30 and TRBJ1-2, with D unclear. This CDR3 is 13 amino acids long. Germline V CDR1 and CDR2: GTSNPN, SVGIG (reference sequence). With 5 bases removed from V and 0 bases from J, the gap between germline ends came to 10 bases. DNA for the CDR3: TGTGCCTGGTCAGGCAGCCCTAACTATGGCTACACCTTC. Amino acid sequence: CAWSGSPNYGYTF.

This rearrangement joins TRBV5-8 to TRBJ2-3; 10 nucleotides align to TRBD2. This CDR3 has 15 residues. From germline, CDR1 is SGHTS and CDR2 YDEGEE. The J segment lost 2 bases and the V segment lost 4 bases, leaving 4 bases of the junction unmatched. Written as DNA, the CDR3 is TGTGCCAGCAGCGGAGGACTAGCGGTCACAGATACGCAGTATTTT. It specifies CASSGGLAVTDTQYF.

This clone was recorded only once. The chain couples TRBV27 to TRBJ2-5; 7 bases match TRBD1. Germline CDR1 MNHEY, CDR2 SMNVEV (reference sequence). J gave up 3 bases and V 5 bases, and 6 bases lay outside the gene matches. The CDR3 has 14 residues. This CDR3 is CASSPLGQEETQYF. CDR3 DNA sequence: TGTGCCAGCAGTCCCTTAGGACAGGAAGAGACCCAGTACTTC.

This sequence joins TRBV15 and TRBJ1-6, with unresolved D. Germline lookup yields CDR1 LNHNV and CDR2 YYDKDF (reference sequence). This CDR3 is built from 13 residues. V lost 6 bases and J lost 13, with 16 bases in between. Written as DNA, the CDR3 is TGTGCCACCAGGACGGGATATTTGGGCCCCCTCCACTTT. This encodes CATRTGYLGPLHF.